This TCR beta chain was identified during a study of cytotoxic CD8 clonotypes in ibrutinib-treated CLL. Whole-study context: Samples had a mean of 255,043 productive templates and 85,000 to 100,000 productive rearrangements.

Study conclusions and caveats: The study sampled sustained-remission and progressing patients at different times. Starting clonality was above that of age-matched healthy donors and tracked circulating CD8+ T-cell counts.

The assay was immunoSEQ multiplex PCR, and TCRdb's table has in-frame clones only and misses some. This table holds tens of thousands of clones, approximately 87% found once. V dropped 3 bases and J dropped 1 base, with 6 bases sitting between them. Germline assignment: CDR1 MGHRA and CDR2 YSYEKL. The CDR3 sequence is 14 residues long. As to this clone: Antigen unknown.

Source: PBMCs, taken after 24 months of ibrutinib treatment. The chain is built from TRBV4-1 and TRBJ1-4; unclear D gene. The sequence was obtained from a human donor with chronic lymphocytic leukemia. The CDR3 DNA reads as TGCGCCAGCAGCCATGGGATAACTAATGAAAAACTGTTTTTT. The encoded protein is CASSHGITNEKLFF.